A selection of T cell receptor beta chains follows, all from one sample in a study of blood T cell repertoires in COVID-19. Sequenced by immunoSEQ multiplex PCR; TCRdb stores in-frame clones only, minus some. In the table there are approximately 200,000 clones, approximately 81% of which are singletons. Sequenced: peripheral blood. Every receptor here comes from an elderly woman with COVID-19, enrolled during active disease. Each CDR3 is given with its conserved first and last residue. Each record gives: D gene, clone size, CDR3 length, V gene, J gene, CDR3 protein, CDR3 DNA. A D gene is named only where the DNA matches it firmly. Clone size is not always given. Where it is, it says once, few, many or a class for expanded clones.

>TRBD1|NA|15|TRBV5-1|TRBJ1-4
CASSRQGETNEKLFF
TGCGCCAGCAGCCGACAGGGGGAAACTAATGAAAAACTGTTTTTT
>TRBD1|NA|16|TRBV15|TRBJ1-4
CATSRDPGTGVGKLFF
TGTGCCACCAGCAGAGATCCCGGGACAGGGGTAGGAAAACTGTTTTTT
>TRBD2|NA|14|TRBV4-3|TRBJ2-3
CASSQLAGGDTQYF
TGCGCCAGCAGCCAACTAGCGGGGGGAGATACGCAGTATTTT
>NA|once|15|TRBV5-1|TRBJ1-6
CASSLADPGGDPLHF
TGCGCCAGCAGCTTGGCGGACCCCGGGGGGGATCCCCTCCACTTT
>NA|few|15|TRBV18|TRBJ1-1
CASSPPNRMNTEAFF
TGTGCCAGCTCACCACCGAACAGGATGAACACTGAAGCTTTCTTT
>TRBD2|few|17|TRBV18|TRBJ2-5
CASSQTSGGTSPPTQYF
TGTGCCAGCTCACAGACTAGCGGGGGGACTTCCCCCCCGACCCAGTACTTC
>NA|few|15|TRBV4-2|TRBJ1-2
CASSQDSGVNYGYTF
TGTGCCAGCAGCCAAGATTCAGGGGTAAACTATGGCTACACCTTC
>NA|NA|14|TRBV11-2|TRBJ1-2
CASSLGAANYGYTF
TGTGCCAGCAGCTTAGGGGCTGCCAACTATGGCTACACCTTC
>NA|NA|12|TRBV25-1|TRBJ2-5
CASSSVLETQYF
TGTGCCAGCAGTTCTGTTTTGGAGACCCAGTACTTC
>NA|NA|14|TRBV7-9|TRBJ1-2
CASSLSGLNYGYTF
TGTGCCAGCAGCTTATCAGGCCTAAACTATGGCTACACCTTC
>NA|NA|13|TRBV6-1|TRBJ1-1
CASSEHRLGGAFF
TGTGCCAGCAGTGAACATCGACTGGGTGGAGCTTTCTTT
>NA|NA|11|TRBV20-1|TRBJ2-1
CSARLVSEQFF
TGCAGTGCTAGATTGGTGAGTGAGCAGTTCTTC
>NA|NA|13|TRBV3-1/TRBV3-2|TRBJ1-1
CASSRMGGQEAFF
TGTGCCAGCAGCCGAATGGGCGGACAGGAAGCTTTCTTT
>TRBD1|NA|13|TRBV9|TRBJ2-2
CATDRGHTGELFF
TGTGCCACGGACAGGGGGCACACCGGGGAGCTGTTTTTT
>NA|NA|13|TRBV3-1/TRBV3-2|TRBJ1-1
CASSPPAADGAFF
TGTGCCAGCAGCCCTCCGGCGGCCGATGGGGCTTTCTTT
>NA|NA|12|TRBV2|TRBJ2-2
CARGADTGELFF
TGTGCCAGGGGAGCCGACACCGGGGAGCTGTTTTTT
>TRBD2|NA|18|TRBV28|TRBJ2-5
CASSLRLAGGRSQETQYF
TGTGCCAGCAGTTTAAGGCTAGCGGGGGGTAGATCCCAAGAGACCCAGTACTTC
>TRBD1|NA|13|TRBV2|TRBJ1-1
CASTIDRATEAFF
TGTGCCAGCACAATCGACAGGGCCACTGAAGCTTTCTTT
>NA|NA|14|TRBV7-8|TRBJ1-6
CASSATAENSPLHF
TGTGCCAGCAGCGCGACAGCAGAGAATTCACCCCTCCACTTT
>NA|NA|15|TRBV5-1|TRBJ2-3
CASSPQGLDTDTQYF
TGCGCCAGCAGCCCCCAGGGGCTAGACACAGATACGCAGTATTTT
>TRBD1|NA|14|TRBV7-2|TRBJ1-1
CASSPDRDQTEAFF
TGTGCCAGCAGCCCTGACAGGGATCAAACTGAAGCTTTCTTT
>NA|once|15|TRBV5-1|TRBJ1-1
CASSPAGRVGTEAFF
TGCGCCAGCAGCCCGGCGGGACGGGTGGGTACTGAAGCTTTCTTT
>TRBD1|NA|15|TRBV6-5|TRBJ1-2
CASSYTQGQGYGYTF
TGTGCCAGCAGTTACACGCAGGGACAGGGATATGGCTACACCTTC
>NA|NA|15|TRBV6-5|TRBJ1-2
CASSYWTASNYGCTF
TGTGCCAGCAGTTACTGGACAGCCTCAAACTATGGCTGCACCTTC
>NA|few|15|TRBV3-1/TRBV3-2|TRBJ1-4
CASSQLGGANEKLFF
TGTGCCAGCAGCCAATTAGGGGGAGCTAATGAAAAACTGTTTTTT
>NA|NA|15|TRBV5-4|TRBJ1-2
CASSFPGESRYGYTF
TGTGCCAGCAGCTTCCCCGGCGAGTCTAGGTATGGCTACACCTTC
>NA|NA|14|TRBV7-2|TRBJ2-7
CASSRVPVSYEQYF
TGTGCCAGCAGCCGCGTTCCTGTCTCCTACGAGCAGTACTTC
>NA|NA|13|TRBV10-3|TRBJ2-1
CASGGTAYNEQFF
TGTGCCTCCGGCGGGACTGCCTACAATGAGCAGTTCTTC
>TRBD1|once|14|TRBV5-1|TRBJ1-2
CASSSGTEDYGYTF
TGCGCCAGCAGCTCCGGGACAGAAGACTATGGCTACACCTTC
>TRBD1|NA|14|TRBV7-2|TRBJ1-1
CASSLGQGWTEAFF
TGTGCCAGCAGCTTGGGACAGGGGTGGACTGAAGCTTTCTTT
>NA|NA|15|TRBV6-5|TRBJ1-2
CASSARSRGNYGYTF
TGTGCCAGCAGCGCCCGCAGCAGGGGAAACTATGGCTACACCTTC
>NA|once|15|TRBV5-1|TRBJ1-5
CASRMGANSNQPQHF
TGCGCCAGCAGAATGGGGGCAAATAGCAATCAGCCCCAGCATTTT
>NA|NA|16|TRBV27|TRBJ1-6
CASSLAPGRVDSPLHF
TGTGCCAGCAGTTTAGCCCCCGGCAGGGTTGATTCACCCCTCCACTTT
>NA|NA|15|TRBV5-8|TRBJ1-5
CASGSGRSISQPQHF
TGTGCCAGCGGATCTGGGCGCAGTATTAGTCAGCCCCAGCATTTT
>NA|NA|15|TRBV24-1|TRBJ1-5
CATSGVGSGNQPQHF
TGTGCCACCAGTGGTGTAGGGAGCGGCAATCAGCCCCAGCATTTT
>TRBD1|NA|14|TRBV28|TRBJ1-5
CASSPGQGAQPQHF
TGTGCCAGCAGTCCCGGACAGGGCGCTCAGCCCCAGCATTTT
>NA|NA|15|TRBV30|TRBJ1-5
CAWSIWGGLNQPQHF
TGTGCCTGGAGTATCTGGGGGGGCCTTAATCAGCCCCAGCATTTT
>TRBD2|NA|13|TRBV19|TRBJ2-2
CASSGRNTGELFF
TGTGCCTCGAGCGGGAGGAACACCGGGGAGCTGTTTTTT
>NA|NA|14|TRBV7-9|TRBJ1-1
CASSPNRGGTEAFF
TGTGCCAGCAGCCCTAACCGCGGGGGAACTGAAGCTTTCTTT
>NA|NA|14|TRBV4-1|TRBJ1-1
CASSQEPSRSEAFF
TGCGCCAGCAGCCAAGAACCATCGAGGTCTGAAGCTTTCTTT
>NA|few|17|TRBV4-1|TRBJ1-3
CASSQDWGGFSGNTIYF
TGCGCCAGCAGCCAAGATTGGGGGGGTTTCTCTGGAAACACCATATATTTT
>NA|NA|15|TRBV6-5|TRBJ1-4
CASLSRQTVNEKLFF
TGTGCCAGCCTCTCCCGACAGACTGTAAATGAAAAACTGTTTTTT
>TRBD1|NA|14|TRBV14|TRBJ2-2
CASSWTGRTGELFF
TGTGCCAGCAGCTGGACAGGGCGCACCGGGGAGCTGTTTTTT
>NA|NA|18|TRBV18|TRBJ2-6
CASSPVEQRGSGANVLTF
TGTGCCAGCTCACCCGTTGAGCAGCGAGGGTCTGGGGCCAACGTCCTGACTTTC
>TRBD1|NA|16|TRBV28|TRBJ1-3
CASTPGGSARGNTIYF
TGTGCCAGCACCCCAGGGGGTTCCGCCCGGGGAAACACCATATATTTT
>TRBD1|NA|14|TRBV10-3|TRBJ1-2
CATHPGTAYWGYTF
TGTGCCACCCACCCCGGGACAGCATATTGGGGCTACACCTTC
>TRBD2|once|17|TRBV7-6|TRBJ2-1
CASSSTSGGAYYNEQFF
TGTGCCAGCAGCTCAACTAGCGGGGGGGCCTACTACAATGAGCAGTTCTTC
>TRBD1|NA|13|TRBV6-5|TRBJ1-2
CASSFLNRGPNTF
TGTGCCAGCAGTTTTCTTAACAGGGGGCCGAACACCTTC
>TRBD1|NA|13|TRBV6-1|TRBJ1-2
CASSDRAVGGYTF
TGTGCCAGCTCCGACAGGGCGGTCGGTGGCTACACCTTC
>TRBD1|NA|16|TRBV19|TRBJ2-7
CASRGDSPKLHYEQYF
TGTGCCAGTAGGGGGGACAGCCCCAAGCTACACTACGAGCAGTACTTC
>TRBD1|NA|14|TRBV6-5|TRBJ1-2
CASSYSTGGRGYTF
TGTGCCAGCAGTTACTCAACAGGGGGAAGAGGCTACACCTTC
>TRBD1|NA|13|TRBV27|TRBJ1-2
CASSGQGLYGYTF
TGTGCCAGCAGCGGACAGGGGCTCTATGGCTACACCTTC
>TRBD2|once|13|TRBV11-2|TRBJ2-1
CATGLAAYNEQFF
TGTGCCACAGGACTAGCGGCTTACAATGAGCAGTTCTTC